This T cell receptor (beta chain) comes out of a study of cytomegalovirus exposure and HLA in healthy donors. Study findings and constraints: An analysis was carried out later, and it reportedly showed fewer N-insertions in an Asian-associated ancestry cluster than the roughly 670-donor mean. Common viral pathogens (according to a later analysis) appeared linked to several of the most significant clusters. Analysis performed later showed TCR beta chains linked to HLA being more clonally expanded than equally common others. At a 0.05 false discovery rate, a later analysis found some 17,000 TCR beta sequences to be associated with HLA alleles.

Germline lookup yields CDR1 MDHEN and CDR2 SYDVKM. With 3 bases removed from V and 1 base from J, the gap between germline ends came to 10 bases. The CDR3 has 14 residues. As to this clone: Its specificity is unknown.

PCR used 60 Vbeta primers and 13 Jbeta primers. Measured with immunoSEQ multiplex PCR; TCRdb has only the in-frame clones, and not every one. This table has roughly 150,000 clones, roughly 80% appearing once. This receptor was taken from a man younger than 45 in good health and CMV-seronegative. The chain joins TRBV28 to TRBJ2-7, with TRBD2 as a possible D gene (6 bases). The sample was PBMCs. CDR3 DNA sequence: TGTGCCAGCAGTTTGTCGGGAGCTTCCTACGAGCAGTACTTC. Its protein is CASSLSGASYEQYF.